The 28 T cell receptor beta chains listed next were all sequenced from one sample in a study of cytomegalovirus exposure and HLA in healthy donors. Primers for the PCR totalled 60 Vbeta and 13 Jbeta. Data came from immunoSEQ multiplex PCR; TCRdb stores just in-frame clones and leaves some out. The table has approximately 190,000 clones, roughly 80% seen once. The sequenced material came from PBMCs. These receptors all come from a man aged 40-50 years in good health and CMV-seropositive.

The chain couples TRBV18 to TRBJ1-2, with 9 bases lining up with TRBD1. The germline V gene has CDR1 KGHSH and CDR2 LQKENI. The J segment lost 6 bases and the V segment lost 3 bases, leaving 5 bases of the junction unmatched. This CDR3 has 14 amino acids. The CDR3 DNA sequence: TGTGCCAGCTCACCGGGACAGGGAGCGGATGGCTACACCTTC. Its protein is CASSPGQGADGYTF.

CDR3 bases: TGTGCCAGCAGCTCGTACATGGTAGAGACCCAGTACTTC. This codes for CASSSYMVETQYF. The genes are TRBV11-1 and TRBJ2-5, with D unclear. Germline CDR1 SGHAT, CDR2 FQDESV (reference sequence). This CDR3 region has 13 residues. V was clipped by 4 bases and J by 4 bases, with 10 bases between them.

The J gene is TRBJ1-6, the V gene TRBV18; D unresolved. The CDR3 has 15 amino acids. Germline V CDR1 and CDR2: KGHSH, LQKENI. With 1 base removed from V and 5 bases from J, the gap between germline ends came to 9 bases. For the CDR3, the DNA is TGTGCCAGCTCACCACGGGCTCAGGATAATTCACCCCTCCACTTT. This sequence encodes CASSPRAQDNSPLHF.

This rearrangement joins TRBV28 to TRBJ2-1; the D is unclear. The length of the CDR3 is 14 residues. CDR1 is MDHEN and CDR2 is SYDVKM in the germline V gene. Trimming shortened V by 10 bases and J by 3 bases, and 16 bases separated the two germline ends. CDR3 coding DNA: TGTGCCATCGCCGAATCCTTTAGCTACAATGAGCAGTTCTTC. This gives the protein CAIAESFSYNEQFF. Looking up the rest from reference TRBV28 and TRBJ2-1 gives the full variable domain: DVKVTQSSRYLVKRTGEKVFLECVQDMDHENMFWYRQDPGLGLRLIYFSYDVKMKEKGDIPEGYSVSREKKERFSLILESASTNQTSMYLCAIAESFSYNEQFFGPGTRLTVL.

The rearrangement links TRBV9 to TRBJ2-5, with TRBD2 matching 10 bases. This CDR3 spans 16 amino acids. J lost 5 bases, V lost 0 bases, and 7 bases had no gene match. The germline V gene encodes CDR1 SGDLS and CDR2 YYNGEE. The CDR3 DNA is TGTGCCAGCAGCGTAGTTGCTAGCGGGAGCGGGGAGACCCAGTACTTC. Encoded protein: CASSVVASGSGETQYF.

This clone showed up just once. The rearrangement uses TRBV7-6 and TRBJ1-4, with 7 bases matching TRBD1. The CDR3 covers 15 residues. Trimming took 5 bases from V and 1 from J; bases not matched to a gene: 4. CDR1 is SGHVS, CDR2 FNYEAQ, per germline. Written as DNA, the CDR3 is TGTGCCAGCAGCCGCCGGACAGGAACTAATGAAAAACTGTTTTTT. Encoded protein: CASSRRTGTNEKLFF.

This clone was found a few times. This chain uses TRBV4-1 with TRBJ1-3, with a possible D match to TRBD1 (6 bases). The CDR3 is 18 amino acids. V was clipped by 4 bases and J by 0 bases, with 19 bases between them. Germline V CDR1 and CDR2: MGHRA, YSYEKL. The chain's CDR3 is CASSLRDTSVSSGNTIYF. The CDR3 DNA reads TGCGCCAGCAGCCTCCGGGACACATCAGTGAGCTCTGGAAACACCATATATTTT.

The chain couples TRBV6-1 to TRBJ1-2; 12 bases line up with TRBD1. The CDR3 loop spans 15 amino acids. Trimming at V came to 7 bases and at J to 5 bases, leaving 8 bases not matched to a gene. Germline assignment: CDR1 MNHNS and CDR2 SASEGT. The CDR3 DNA follows: TGTGCCAGCATGGGACAGGGGGCGCTCGGTTATGGCTACACCTTC. It codes for CASMGQGALGYGYTF.

The rearrangement links TRBV5-1 to TRBJ2-3; 9 positions agree with TRBD2. The CDR3 contains 16 residues. CDR1 and CDR2 (germline): SGHRS, YFSETQ. V was clipped by 5 bases and J by 2 bases; unmatched bases: 9. The CDR3 spells CASREGAGGTTDTQYF. The CDR3 DNA is TGCGCCAGCAGGGAGGGAGCGGGGGGCACCACAGATACGCAGTATTTT.

The chain's CDR3 is CASSQRQRQNEKLFF. As DNA, the CDR3 is TGTGCCAGCAGCCAAAGACAGCGCCAGAATGAAAAACTGTTTTTT. The J gene is TRBJ1-4, the V gene TRBV6-5; TRBD1 might be the D (5 bases). V lost 6 bases to trimming and J lost 5 bases, with 16 bases between them. This CDR3 has 15 residues. Germline loops: CDR1 MNHEY, CDR2 SVGAGI.

V is TRBV11-2 and J is TRBJ2-3; D is possibly TRBD1 (6 bases). Germline lookup yields CDR1 SGHAT and CDR2 FQNNGV. Deletions cut 6 bases from V and 3 bases from J, with 16 bases between. The CDR3 is 15 residues long. The DNA of the CDR3 is TGTGCCAGCAGTCCCTGGTCACAGGGTACAGATACGCAGTATTTT. Amino acids: CASSPWSQGTDTQYF.

This clone was found once. The genes are TRBV25-1 and TRBJ2-2, with 7 nucleotides matching TRBD1. The CDR3 loop spans 13 amino acids. CDR1 is MGHDK and CDR2 is SYGVNS in the germline V gene. Losses at the gene ends were 6 bases for V and 7 bases for J; bases not matched to a gene: 5. In DNA, the CDR3 is TGTGCCAGCAGACCAGGGGGAATCGGGGAGCTGTTTTTT. Translating it yields CASRPGGIGELFF.

V is TRBV6-4 and J is TRBJ2-2, with 10 bases fitting TRBD1. Per the germline V gene, CDR1 is MRHNA and CDR2 is SNTAGT. The V gene end was trimmed by 8 bases and the J gene end by 4 bases; junction bases not matched to a gene: 4. The CDR3 consists of 14 residues. The DNA of the CDR3 is TGTGCCAGCCGGACAGGGGGGGCCACCGGGGAGCTGTTTTTT. Amino acid sequence: CASRTGGATGELFF.

This chain connects TRBV4-2 to TRBJ2-1; the D is unclear. V lost 2 bases and J 0 bases, leaving 8 bases between the germline ends. CDR3 length equals 15 residues. In germline, CDR1 is LGHNA, CDR2 YNFKEQ. This CDR3 reads CASSQSPSSYNEQFF. The CDR3 region has the DNA TGTGCCAGCAGCCAATCCCCGAGCTCCTACAATGAGCAGTTCTTC.

For this clone: This sample includes further DNA sequences coding for the same CDR3. The chain recombines TRBV2 with TRBJ1-2; D is possibly TRBD1 (6 bases). The CDR3 runs 15 residues. CDR1 and CDR2 from the germline V gene are SNHLY and FYNNEI. The CDR3 coding sequence is TGTGCTAGCTCTCCCGCAGGGGTAGTAACCTATGGCTACACCTTC. Protein: CASSPAGVVTYGYTF.

V usage is TRBV15 and J usage is TRBJ2-3; 9 bases match TRBD2. This CDR3 comprises 19 residues. From germline, CDR1 is LNHNV and CDR2 YYDKDF (reference sequence). The junction had 17 bases not matched to a gene; V was cut back by 0 bases and J by 7 bases. CDR3 bases: TGTGCCACCAGCAGAGACCCCCGGGTAGGAGCGGGAGGTAGAAATACGCAGTATTTT. As protein: CATSRDPRVGAGGRNTQYF.

The V and J genes are TRBV2 and TRBJ1-4, with D unclear. The germline CDR1 and CDR2 sequences are SNHLY and FYNNEI. The CDR3 has 14 residues. The V end was cut by 2 bases, the J end by 0 bases, with 4 bases between. The CDR3 loop reads CASSEITTNEKLFF. CDR3 coding DNA: TGTGCCAGCAGTGAAATTACAACTAATGAAAAACTGTTTTTT.

The chain links TRBV19 to TRBJ2-2; TRBD2 agrees at 12 bases. The CDR3 length is 16 residues. With V trimmed by 3 bases and J by 6 bases, 5 bases remained unmatched. CDR1 is LNHDA and CDR2 is SQIVND in the germline V gene (reference sequence). Here the CDR3 DNA reads TGTGCCAGTAGTATGACTAGCGGGAGTTTCGCCGGGGAGCTGTTTTTT. Its translation is CASSMTSGSFAGELFF.

This CDR3 reads CAISEAGTVYGYTF. Here the CDR3 DNA reads TGTGCCATCAGTGAGGCGGGGACAGTTTATGGCTACACCTTC. The rearrangement links TRBV10-3 to TRBJ1-2, with 7 bases that match TRBD1. Germline V gene sequence: CDR1 ENHRY, CDR2 SYGVKD. The CDR3 length is 14 residues. J lost 5 bases, V lost 2 bases, and 5 bases had no gene match.

This clone has just a few counts. The chain uses TRBV11-2 and TRBJ2-7; D is unclear. This CDR3 has 13 residues. The germline gives CDR1 SGHAT, CDR2 FQNNGV. V gave up 5 bases and J gave up 2 bases, with 10 bases separating them. CDR3 in DNA: TGTGCCAGCAGCCGCGGTACGCCCTACGAGCAGTACTTC. The encoded protein is CASSRGTPYEQYF.

The chain links TRBV18 to TRBJ1-2, with a weak D call TRBD1 (6 bases). From germline, CDR1 is KGHSH and CDR2 LQKENI. V lost 4 bases and J lost 3, with 15 bases in between. CDR3 size: 15 residues. The CDR3 is CASSRRNRVDYGYTF. CDR3 DNA sequence: TGTGCCAGCTCACGACGGAACAGGGTGGACTATGGCTACACCTTC.

The rearrangement joins TRBV4-2 to TRBJ2-5; 7 positions agree with TRBD2. The J segment lost 2 bases and the V segment lost 4 bases, leaving 7 bases of the junction unmatched. The germline V gene encodes CDR1 LGHNA and CDR2 YNFKEQ. This CDR3 comprises 15 residues. This CDR3 reads CASSPGTNWQETQYF. Written as DNA, the CDR3 is TGTGCCAGCAGCCCTGGGACTAACTGGCAAGAGACCCAGTACTTC.

This clone was seen a handful of times. The J gene is TRBJ2-2, the V gene TRBV7-9; 12 nucleotides match TRBD2. Germline-derived CDR1 and CDR2 are SEHNR and FQNEAQ (reference sequence). CDR3 length equals 18 residues. V shed 4 bases, J shed 0 bases, and the junction held 6 bases outside the gene matches. The CDR3 region is CASSSLAGGLTNTGELFF. The CDR3 DNA reads TGTGCCAGCAGCTCTCTAGCGGGAGGGCTAACGAACACCGGGGAGCTGTTTTTT.

This clone was found once. The rearrangement uses TRBV6-5 and TRBJ1-1, with D unresolved. CDR3 length equals 14 residues. Trimming took off 0 bases at V and 11 bases at J, with 16 bases between the two ends. CDR1 and CDR2 from the germline V gene are MNHEY and SVGAGI. The CDR3 coding sequence is TGTGCCAGCAGTTACTCGGTGGGCCTGAGTGGGGCTTTCTTT. Translation: CASSYSVGLSGAFF.

V and J are TRBV30 and TRBJ2-3; 11 bases are a match to TRBD2. The V and J ends lost 4 bases and 3 bases, in that order; junction bases with no gene match: 3. CDR3 length: 14 residues. The germline CDR1 and CDR2 sequences are GTSNPN and SVGIG (reference sequence). CDR3 in amino acids: CAWTTSGVTDTQYF. The CDR3 DNA is TGTGCCTGGACGACTAGCGGGGTTACAGATACGCAGTATTTT. The variable domain in full, with the rest retrieved from reference TRBV30 and TRBJ2-3, is SQTIHQWPATLVQPVGSPLSLECTVEGTSNPNLYWYRQAAGRGLQLLFYSVGIGQISSEVPQNLSASRPQDRQFILSSKKLLLSDSGFYLCAWTTSGVTDTQYFGPGTRLTVL.

V gene TRBV10-3 combines with J gene TRBJ2-1, with D possibly matching TRBD2 (5 bases). CDR1 ENHRY and CDR2 SYGVKD come from the germline V gene. Trimming shortened V by 0 bases and J by 4 bases, and 13 bases separated the two germline ends. The CDR3 runs 16 residues. The CDR3 loop reads CAISESPSRPYNEQFF. In DNA, the CDR3 is TGTGCCATCAGTGAGTCACCTAGCCGACCATACAATGAGCAGTTCTTC.

This clone has more than one count but fewer than ten. The rearrangement uses TRBV25-1 and TRBJ1-4; 9 nucleotides match TRBD1. Germline assignment: CDR1 MGHDK and CDR2 SYGVNS. The junction had 6 bases not matched to a gene; V was cut back by 2 bases and J by 8 bases. The length of the CDR3 is 15 residues. Here the CDR3 reads CASSEDRGFQEKLFF. The CDR3 DNA follows: TGTGCCAGCAGTGAAGACAGGGGGTTTCAGGAAAAACTGTTTTTT. Based on the CDR3 plus reference TRBV25-1 and TRBJ1-4, the full variable domain is EADIYQTPRYLVIGTGKKITLECSQTMGHDKMYWYQQDPGMELHLIHYSYGVNSTEKGDLSSESTVSRIRTEHFPLTLESARPSHTSQYLCASSEDRGFQEKLFFGSGTQLSVL.

This clone occurred once. This chain links TRBV18 with TRBJ2-1, with a possible D match to TRBD2 (6 bases). V was trimmed by 3 bases and J by 7 bases, leaving 19 bases between them. This CDR3 is 16 amino acids long. Germline assignment: CDR1 KGHSH and CDR2 LQKENI. The CDR3 nucleotides read TGTGCCAGCTCACCCTTCGGGGGTCCGATGTGGAATGAGCAGTTCTTC. This sequence encodes CASSPFGGPMWNEQFF.